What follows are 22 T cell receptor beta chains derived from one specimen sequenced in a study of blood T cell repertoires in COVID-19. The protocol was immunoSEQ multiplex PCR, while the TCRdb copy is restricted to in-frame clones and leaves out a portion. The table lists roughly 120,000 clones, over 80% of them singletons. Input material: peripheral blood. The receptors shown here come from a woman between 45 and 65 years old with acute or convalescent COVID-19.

The CDR3 nucleotides read TGTGCCAGCAGCTTAGGTAGTAACGCCGATGAGCAGTTCTTC. Translated, it gives CASSLGSNADEQFF. The chain couples TRBV11-2 to TRBJ2-1; no definite D call. This CDR3 comprises 14 residues. V dropped 1 base and J dropped 8 bases, with 12 bases sitting between them. Germline lookup yields CDR1 SGHAT and CDR2 FQNNGV.

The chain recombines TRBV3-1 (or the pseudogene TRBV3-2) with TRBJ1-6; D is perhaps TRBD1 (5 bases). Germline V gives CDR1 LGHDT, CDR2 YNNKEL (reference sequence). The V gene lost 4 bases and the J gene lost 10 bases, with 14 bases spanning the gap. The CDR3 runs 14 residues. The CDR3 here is CASSRLGLGSPLHF. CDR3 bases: TGTGCCAGCAGCCGCTTGGGACTCGGGTCACCCCTCCACTTT.

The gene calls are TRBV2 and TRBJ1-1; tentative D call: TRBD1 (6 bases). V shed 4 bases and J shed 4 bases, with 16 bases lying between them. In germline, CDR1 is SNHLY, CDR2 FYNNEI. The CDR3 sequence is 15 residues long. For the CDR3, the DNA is TGTGCCAGCAGTGTGATACAGGGAGAGAGCACTGAAGCTTTCTTT. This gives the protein CASSVIQGESTEAFF. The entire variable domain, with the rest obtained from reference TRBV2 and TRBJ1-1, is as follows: EPEVTQTPSHQVTQMGQEVILRCVPISNHLYFYWYRQILGQKVEFLVSFYNNEISEKSEIFDDQFSVERPDGSNFTLKIRSTKLEDSAMYFCASSVIQGESTEAFFGQGTRLTVV.

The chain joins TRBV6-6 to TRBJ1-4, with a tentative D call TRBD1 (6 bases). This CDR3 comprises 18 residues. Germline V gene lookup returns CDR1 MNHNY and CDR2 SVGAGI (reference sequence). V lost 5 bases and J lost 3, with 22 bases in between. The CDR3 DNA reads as TGTGCCAGCAGTCCCCGTGGGGAGGGGGGGTCATCTAATGAAAAACTGTTTTTT. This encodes CASSPRGEGGSSNEKLFF.

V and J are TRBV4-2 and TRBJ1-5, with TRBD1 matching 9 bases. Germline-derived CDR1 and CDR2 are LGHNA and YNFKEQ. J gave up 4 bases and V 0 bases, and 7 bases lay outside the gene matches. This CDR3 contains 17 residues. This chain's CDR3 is CASSQERRDRVNQPQHF. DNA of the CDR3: TGTGCCAGCAGCCAAGAGCGTCGGGACAGGGTGAATCAGCCCCAGCATTTT.

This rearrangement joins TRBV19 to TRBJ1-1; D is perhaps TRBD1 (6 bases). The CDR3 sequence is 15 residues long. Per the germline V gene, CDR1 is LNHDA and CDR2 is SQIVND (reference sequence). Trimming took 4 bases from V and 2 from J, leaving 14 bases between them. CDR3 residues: CASSKGWGRNTEAFF. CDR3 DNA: TGTGCCAGTAGTAAAGGTTGGGGGCGTAACACTGAAGCTTTCTTT.

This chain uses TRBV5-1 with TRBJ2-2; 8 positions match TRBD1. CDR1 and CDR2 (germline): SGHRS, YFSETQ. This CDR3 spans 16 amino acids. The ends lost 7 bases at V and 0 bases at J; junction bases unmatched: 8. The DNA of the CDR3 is TGCGCCAGCCATATCCCCAGGGGGCCGAACACCGGGGAGCTGTTTTTT. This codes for CASHIPRGPNTGELFF.

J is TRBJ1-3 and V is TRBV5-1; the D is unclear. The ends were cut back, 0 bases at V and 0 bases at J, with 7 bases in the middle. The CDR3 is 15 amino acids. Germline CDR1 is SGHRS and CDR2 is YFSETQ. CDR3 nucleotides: TGCGCCAGCAGCTTGGCGGGTAACTCTGGAAACACCATATATTTT. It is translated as CASSLAGNSGNTIYF.

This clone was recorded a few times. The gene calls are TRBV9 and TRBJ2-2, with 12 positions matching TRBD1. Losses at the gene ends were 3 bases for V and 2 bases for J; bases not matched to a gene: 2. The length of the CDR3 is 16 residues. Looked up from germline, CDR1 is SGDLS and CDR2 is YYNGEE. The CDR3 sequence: CASSAGQGANTGELFF. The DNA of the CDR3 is TGTGCCAGCAGCGCGGGACAGGGGGCCAACACCGGGGAGCTGTTTTTT.

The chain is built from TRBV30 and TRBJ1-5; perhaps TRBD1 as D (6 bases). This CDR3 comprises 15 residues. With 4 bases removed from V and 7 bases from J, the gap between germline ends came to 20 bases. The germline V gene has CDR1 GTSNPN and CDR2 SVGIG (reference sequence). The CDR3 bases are TGTGCCTGGACCCACGGGGGGCAGATAAACCAGCCCCAGCATTTT. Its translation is CAWTHGGQINQPQHF.

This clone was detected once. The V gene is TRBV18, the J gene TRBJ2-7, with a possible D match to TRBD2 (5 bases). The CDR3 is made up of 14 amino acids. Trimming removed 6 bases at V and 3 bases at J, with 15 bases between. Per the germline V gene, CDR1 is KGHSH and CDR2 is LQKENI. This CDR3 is CASSPGVGLYEQYF. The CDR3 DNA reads TGTGCCAGCTCCCCCGGAGTCGGACTCTACGAGCAGTACTTC.

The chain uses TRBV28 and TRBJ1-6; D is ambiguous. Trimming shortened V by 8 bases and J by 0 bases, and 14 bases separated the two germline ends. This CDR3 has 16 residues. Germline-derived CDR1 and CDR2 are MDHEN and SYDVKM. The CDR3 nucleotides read TGTGCCAGCGGGCAGCCTTCGAGCTCCTATAATTCACCCCTCCACTTT. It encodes CASGQPSSSYNSPLHF.

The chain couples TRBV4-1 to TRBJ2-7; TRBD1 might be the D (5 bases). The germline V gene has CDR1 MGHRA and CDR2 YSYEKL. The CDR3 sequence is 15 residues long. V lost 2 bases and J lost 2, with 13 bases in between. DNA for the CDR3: TGCGCCAGCAGCCAATCACAGTCGGACACCTACGAGCAGTACTTC. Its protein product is CASSQSQSDTYEQYF.

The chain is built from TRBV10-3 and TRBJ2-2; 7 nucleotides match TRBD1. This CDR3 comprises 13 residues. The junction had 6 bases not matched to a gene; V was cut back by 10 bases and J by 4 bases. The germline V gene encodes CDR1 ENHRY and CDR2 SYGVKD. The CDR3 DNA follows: TGTGCCACCCGTACAGGGGCCACCGGGGAGCTGTTTTTT. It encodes CATRTGATGELFF.

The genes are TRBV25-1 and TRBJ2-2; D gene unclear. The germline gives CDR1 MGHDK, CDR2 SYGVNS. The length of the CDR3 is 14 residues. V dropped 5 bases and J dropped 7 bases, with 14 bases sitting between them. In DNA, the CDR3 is TGTGCCAGCAGTCCCTCTCTAGAAGGCGGGGAGCTGTTTTTT. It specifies CASSPSLEGGELFF. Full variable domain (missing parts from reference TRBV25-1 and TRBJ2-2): EADIYQTPRYLVIGTGKKITLECSQTMGHDKMYWYQQDPGMELHLIHYSYGVNSTEKGDLSSESTVSRIRTEHFPLTLESARPSHTSQYLCASSPSLEGGELFFGEGSRLTVL.

CDR3 sequence: CASSIGISGANVLTF. CDR3 sequence (DNA): TGTGCCAGTAGTATCGGGATCTCTGGGGCCAACGTCCTGACTTTC. The chain carries TRBV19 and TRBJ2-6; D perhaps matches TRBD2 (5 bases). In germline, CDR1 is LNHDA, CDR2 SQIVND (reference sequence). CDR3 length equals 15 residues. V was trimmed by 3 bases and J by 0 bases, leaving 6 bases between them.

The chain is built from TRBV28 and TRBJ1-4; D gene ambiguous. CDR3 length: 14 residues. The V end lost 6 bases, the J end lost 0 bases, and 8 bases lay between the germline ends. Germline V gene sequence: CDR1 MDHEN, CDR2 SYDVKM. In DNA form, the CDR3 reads TGTGCCAGCAGCTTGAGCTCAACTAATGAAAAACTGTTTTTT. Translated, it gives CASSLSSTNEKLFF.

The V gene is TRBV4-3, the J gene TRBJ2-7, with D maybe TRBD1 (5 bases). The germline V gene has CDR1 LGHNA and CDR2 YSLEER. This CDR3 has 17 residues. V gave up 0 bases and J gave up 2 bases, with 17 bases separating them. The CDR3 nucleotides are TGCGCCAGCAGCCAAGATTGGGGCTCGTTGGTTACCTACGAGCAGTACTTC. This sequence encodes CASSQDWGSLVTYEQYF.

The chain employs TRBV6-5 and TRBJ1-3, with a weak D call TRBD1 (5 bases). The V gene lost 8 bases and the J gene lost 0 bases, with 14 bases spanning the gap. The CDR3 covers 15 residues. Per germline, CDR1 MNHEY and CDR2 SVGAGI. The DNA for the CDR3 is TGTGCCAGCCCAGCTACAGGCTACTCTGGAAACACCATATATTTT. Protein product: CASPATGYSGNTIYF.

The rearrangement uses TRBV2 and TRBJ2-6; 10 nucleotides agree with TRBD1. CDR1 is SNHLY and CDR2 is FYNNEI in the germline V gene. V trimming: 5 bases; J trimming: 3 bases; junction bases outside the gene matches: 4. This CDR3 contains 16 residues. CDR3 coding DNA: TGTGCCAGCAGTAAGGACAGGGGGTTTGGGGCCAACGTCCTGACTTTC. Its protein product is CASSKDRGFGANVLTF.

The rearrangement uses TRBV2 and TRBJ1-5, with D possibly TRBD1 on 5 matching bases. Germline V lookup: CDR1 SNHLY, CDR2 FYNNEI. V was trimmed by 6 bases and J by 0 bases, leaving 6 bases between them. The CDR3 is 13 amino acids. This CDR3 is CASSRDSNQPQHF. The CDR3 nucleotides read TGTGCCAGCAGCAGGGATAGCAATCAGCCCCAGCATTTT.

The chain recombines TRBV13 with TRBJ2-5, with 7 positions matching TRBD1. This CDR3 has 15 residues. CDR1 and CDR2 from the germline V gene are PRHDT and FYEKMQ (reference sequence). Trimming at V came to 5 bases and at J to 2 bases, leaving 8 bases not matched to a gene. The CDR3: CASSPSTGAQETQYF. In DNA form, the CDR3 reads TGTGCCAGCAGCCCCTCTACAGGGGCGCAAGAGACCCAGTACTTC. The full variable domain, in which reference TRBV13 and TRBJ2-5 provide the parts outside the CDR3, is AAGVIQSPRHLIKEKRETATLKCYPIPRHDTVYWYQQGPGQDPQFLISFYEKMQSDKGSIPDRFSAQQFSDYHSELNMSSLELGDSALYFCASSPSTGAQETQYFGPGTRLLVL.